This is a list of T cell receptor beta chains from one sample in a study of T-cell memory formation after mild COVID-19. TCRdb used MiXCR to reprocess the 5' RACE reads, holding one entry per CDR3 protein. The sample contains 400,000 to 500,000 distinct CDR3 sequences, 20% to 30% of which appear only once. The sequencing input was PBMCs or a T cell subset sorted from them (not recorded which). These receptors were taken from an adult woman who had mild COVID-19 (a few samples of this study predate the infection). Cell type and time point are not known. The CDR3 runs from the conserved cysteine through the conserved F or W. The D gene is left open where the match is weak. Clone size is not always given. Where it is, it says once, few, many or a class for expanded clones.

cdr3_aa cdr3_nt cdr3_length d_call v_call clone_size j_call
CASSESGEHGELFF TGTGCCAGCAGCGAGTCCGGGGAACACGGGGAGCTGTTTTTT 14 - TRBV7-8 many TRBJ2-2
CAIRQGEVGNEQFF TGTGCCATCAGACAGGGGGAAGTAGGCAATGAGCAGTTCTTC 14 TRBD1 TRBV10-3 - TRBJ2-1
CASSSGDYPDNEQFF TGTGCCAGCAGTTCCGGGGACTACCCAGATAATGAGCAGTTCTTC 15 TRBD2 TRBV6-2/TRBV6-3 - TRBJ2-1
CASSIYGHIYEQYF TGTGCCAGCAGTATCTATGGACACATCTACGAGCAGTACTTC 14 - TRBV28 - TRBJ2-7
CSAPGWGVGATNEKLFF TGCAGTGCCCCCGGATGGGGGGTGGGCGCAACTAATGAAAAACTGTTTTTT 17 - TRBV20-1 - TRBJ1-4
CSARLGGGIRNTEAFF TGCAGTGCTAGGTTGGGAGGGGGGATTAGGAACACTGAAGCTTTCTTT 16 - TRBV20-1 few TRBJ1-1
CASSYSFAFF TGTGCCAGCAGTTACTCGTTTGCTTTCTTT 10 - TRBV6-6 many TRBJ1-1
CSARAPDGGYEQYF TGCAGTGCTAGAGCCCCCGATGGGGGGTACGAGCAGTACTTC 14 - TRBV20-1 - TRBJ2-7
CASSAPLAGGDNEQFF TGTGCCAGCAGCGCCCCACTAGCGGGAGGCGACAATGAGCAGTTCTTC 16 TRBD2 TRBV9 - TRBJ2-1
CASSVAPGTDTQYF TGTGCCAGCAGCGTAGCCCCTGGGACAGATACGCAGTATTTT 14 - TRBV9 - TRBJ2-3
CASSRRRGAGELFF TGTGCCAGCAGTCGTCGCAGGGGGGCCGGGGAGCTGTTTTTT 14 - TRBV7-2 - TRBJ2-2
CSVEVLRQNEQFF TGCAGCGTTGAAGTGCTCCGACAGAATGAGCAGTTCTTC 13 - TRBV29-1 few TRBJ2-1
CATSDAGGGETQYF TGTGCCACCAGTGACGCAGGGGGCGGGGAGACCCAGTACTTC 14 TRBD1 TRBV24-1 - TRBJ2-5
CASRIQGNYGYTF TGTGCCAGCAGGATCCAGGGGAACTATGGCTACACCTTC 13 - TRBV6-5 few TRBJ1-2
CASSLAFALKETQYF TGCGCCAGCAGCTTGGCCTTTGCTCTAAAAGAGACCCAGTACTTC 15 - TRBV5-1 - TRBJ2-5
CASSYSSLGVAGGTYEQYF TGTGCCAGCAGTTACTCCTCCCTCGGGGTAGCGGGAGGCACCTACGAGCAGTACTTC 19 TRBD2 TRBV6-2/TRBV6-3 few TRBJ2-7
CASSFRGTGVHGYTF TGTGCCAGCAGCTTCAGGGGTACCGGGGTTCACGGCTACACCTTC 15 - TRBV7-2 - TRBJ1-2
CSARDSVLDTQYF TGCAGTGCTAGAGACAGCGTACTAGATACGCAGTATTTT 13 - TRBV20-1 - TRBJ2-3
CASSSGGGTQYF TGTGCCAGCAGCAGCGGGGGTGGGACCCAGTACTTC 12 TRBD2 TRBV7-6 - TRBJ2-5
CASSPIRSDSGANVLTF TGTGCCAGCTCACCAATCAGAAGTGACTCTGGGGCCAACGTCCTGACTTTC 17 - TRBV18 - TRBJ2-6
CATQSRDNTEAFF TGTGCCACCCAGAGCCGGGACAACACTGAAGCTTTCTTT 13 - TRBV6-5 - TRBJ1-1
CAISGASGTGYEQYF TGTGCCATCAGTGGAGCGTCAGGGACAGGCTACGAGCAGTACTTC 15 TRBD1 TRBV10-3 - TRBJ2-7
CASSTTGGVGTEAFF TGTGCCAGCAGTACAACAGGGGGCGTTGGCACTGAAGCTTTCTTT 15 TRBD1 TRBV12-3/TRBV12-4 - TRBJ1-1
CATSRDVARLAGAYEQYF TGTGCCACCAGCAGAGATGTGGCCCGTCTAGCGGGAGCCTACGAGCAGTACTTC 18 TRBD2 TRBV15 few TRBJ2-7
CASSVDTNYGYTF TGTGCCAGCAGCGTAGACACTAACTATGGCTACACCTTC 13 - TRBV9 - TRBJ1-2
CASSQDRSGLGYTF TGCGCCAGCAGCCAAGATAGGAGCGGCCTCGGCTACACCTTC 14 - TRBV4-3 few TRBJ1-2
CASRPPDRGLTDTQYF TGTGCCAGCAGACCTCCAGACAGGGGGCTAACAGATACGCAGTATTTT 16 TRBD1 TRBV27 few TRBJ2-3
CAIMRDTTGNTIYF TGTGCCATCATGAGGGATACGACTGGAAACACCATATATTTT 14 - TRBV10-3 - TRBJ1-3
CASSYQGSTDTQYF TGTGCCAGCAGTTACCAGGGGAGCACAGATACGCAGTATTTT 14 - TRBV12-3/TRBV12-4 once TRBJ2-3
CASSLADNSPLHF TGCGCCAGCAGCTTGGCCGACAATTCACCCCTCCACTTT 13 - TRBV5-1 few TRBJ1-6
CASSQEGGQGTYEQYF TGTGCCAGCAGCCAAGAGGGGGGACAGGGCACCTACGAGCAGTACTTC 16 TRBD1 TRBV3-1 few TRBJ2-7
CSAGPLGGYTF TGCAGTGCTGGTCCCCTCGGTGGCTACACCTTC 11 - TRBV20-1 - TRBJ1-2
CASSEHSGGGQTQYF TGTGCCAGCAGTGAACATTCGGGGGGTGGCCAGACCCAGTACTTC 15 TRBD2 TRBV6-1 - TRBJ2-5
CASSEARRTGPDEKLFF TGTGCCAGCAGTGAAGCAAGAAGAACAGGGCCGGATGAAAAACTGTTTTTT 17 - TRBV2 - TRBJ1-4
CASSWGTGETDTQYF TGCGCCAGCAGCTGGGGGACAGGGGAGACAGATACGCAGTATTTT 15 TRBD1 TRBV5-1 - TRBJ2-3
CASREKATNYEQYF TGTGCCAGCCGAGAAAAGGCCACAAACTACGAGCAGTACTTC 14 - TRBV6-2/TRBV6-3 few TRBJ2-7
CASSLPGATNEKLFF TGTGCCAGCAGCTTACCAGGGGCAACTAATGAAAAACTGTTTTTT 15 - TRBV7-9 many TRBJ1-4
CASSHPQDGESYEQYF TGCGCCAGCAGCCACCCCCAGGACGGAGAATCCTACGAGCAGTACTTC 16 - TRBV4-1 - TRBJ2-7
CASSTGSTGGITEAFF TGCGCCAGCAGCACCGGATCGACAGGGGGTATCACTGAAGCTTTCTTT 16 TRBD1 TRBV5-1 many TRBJ1-1
CASSSGPGPTYEQYF TGCGCCAGCAGCTCAGGCCCGGGACCGACCTACGAGCAGTACTTC 15 - TRBV5-1 - TRBJ2-7
CASSSGTHYEQYF TGTGCCAGCAGCTCCGGGACCCACTACGAGCAGTACTTC 13 - TRBV3-1 - TRBJ2-7
CASSGGVDNEQFF TGCGCCAGCAGTGGTGGAGTGGACAATGAGCAGTTCTTC 13 - TRBV5-1 few TRBJ2-1